The present T cell receptor (beta chain) was sequenced within a study of neurological immune-mediated disorders (dated by TCRdb to about 2019). Background on the whole study: Of the 35 or so multiple sclerosis patients, some 30 had relapsing-remitting MS and 3 had secondary progressive MS. Peripheral blood TCR-beta repertoires from patients with HTLV-I-associated myelopathy (HAM/TSP), patients with multiple sclerosis, and healthy controls were compared in the study using UMI-based sequencing. Longitudinal samples, technical triplicates and paired sorted CD4+ and CD8+ T-cell subsets, alongside PBMC samples, were included among the roughly 98 TCR-beta libraries. The cohort included approximately 70 subjects: 14 with HAM/TSP, about 35 with multiple sclerosis, and roughly 20 healthy controls.

cDNA was synthesized by template-switch 5'RACE using a primer carrying a 10-nucleotide random unique molecular identifier by which each TCR transcript was tagged. Every sequencing run yielded over 180 million TCR-beta sequences covering 15-18 subjects. The RNeasy kit was used to extract total RNA. TCR-beta VDJ regions were amplified with primers for the TCR constant region and the 5'RACE anchor, using the KAPA Real-time Library Amplification kit. A first PCR added sample indexes and Illumina adaptors, after which a second PCR increased the library yield. After Ampure bead purification, the roughly 650 bp TCR product was size-selected on a 2% E-gel SizeSelection system. Before pooling, library quality was checked on a Bioanalyzer, concentration was measured with Qubit, and libraries were quantified with the Kapa Library Quantification kit. An Illumina HiSeq 2500 sequenced the libraries paired-end 2 x 150 bp. To increase sequence diversity, roughly 23-30% phiX was spiked into each library pool. The authors' analysis ran thus. Quality-filtered reads were processed with the UMI-based MiGEC pipeline, which removed over 75% of raw TCR sequences during error correction. VDJ genes were aligned to IMGT germline references, and clonotypes were defined by unique CDR3 amino acid sequence plus V-J genes. Clonal expansion, Shannon diversity and CDR3 relatedness (CalcPairwiseDistances, ClusterSamples) were evaluated with VDJtools, and phylogenetic trees were built with CLCbio workbench. A clone was classed as expanded if it had 8 or more unique UMIs, a cutoff based on coefficient-of-variation modelling across technical triplicates. The public reads were reprocessed in TCRdb via fastp at Q25 and MiXCR, keeping in-frame beta chains. CDR3 protein sequences are deduplicated, and each keeps its most common genes and DNA. V and J calls and clone size were set by TCRdb, not the authors. The sample table shows some 76,000 distinct CDR3 sequences, and more than 3% are seen once. Of the sample, about 5% is held by the ten largest clones.

For unsorted PBMC libraries, 2 million PBMCs were used after storage in RNAlater at -80 degrees C until RNA extraction. Multiple sclerosis patients were enrolled in a US clinical protocol under which disease progression was evaluated by magnetic resonance imaging. Peripheral blood underwent Ficoll-Hypaque density gradient centrifugation to isolate PBMCs, which were then cryopreserved in liquid nitrogen. This clonotype has ten or more counts. This clone's antigen is unknown. Base qualities were left out, and no much larger clone turns up one base away. Results the study describes overall, beyond this receptor: The MS cluster was not associated with any clinical or MRI features, and the authors stated that larger cohorts are needed. TCR clonal expansion was highest in HAM/TSP patients and lowest in MS patients, with MS patients falling below even healthy controls. Repertoires from 18 of 34 MS patients were grouped by phylogenetic analysis into a cluster of related CDR3 sequences, suggesting a possible repertoire-level signature. No identical CDR3 amino acid sequences were shared among expanded clones across subjects, suggesting private TCR-beta repertoires in all groups.

The sequencing sample was made of PBMCs. The TCR was taken from a woman aged 50 to 65 with multiple sclerosis.

CDR3 loop: CASSLTGTSGRNEQFF. The nucleotides are TGTGCCAGCTCACTAACCGGGACTAGCGGGAGAAATGAGCAGTTCTTC. The rearrangement joined TRBV18 to TRBJ2-1; the junction holds 14 bases that match TRBD2. CDR1 KGHSH and CDR2 LQKENI are derived from the germline V gene. There are 16 amino acids in the CDR3, from cysteine to phenylalanine inclusive. Only CDR3 DNA remains: 48 bases, in frame from the first base. The germline V and J ends show losses of 4 bases and 7 bases respectively, and no gene match explains 6 bases of the junction.